Detailed here is one T cell receptor (beta chain). CDR1 and CDR2 (germline): SNHLY, FYNNEI. V lost 7 bases and J 0 bases, leaving 12 bases between the germline ends. The CDR3 consists of 15 residues. Sequenced by immunoSEQ multiplex PCR; TCRdb stores in-frame clones only, minus some. The sample contains about 200,000 clones, 88% of which appear only once. This specimen comes from a study of blood T cell repertoires in COVID-19. Study background: Sites in the United States, Italy and Spain provided acute and convalescent COVID-19 samples.

Enrolment of Seattle patients took place during active infection, and they were followed longitudinally. Material: peripheral blood. The V and J genes are TRBV2 and TRBJ2-2; weak D call: TRBD2 (5 bases). This clonotype was obtained from a man aged 50 or older with COVID-19, enrolled during active disease. CDR3: CASTERGTNTGELFF. The CDR3 DNA is TGTGCCAGCACAGAACGGGGAACGAACACCGGGGAGCTGTTTTTT.